Following are 3 T cell receptor beta chains from one sample sequenced in a study of identical twins. MiXCR, run by TCRdb on the 5' RACE reads, gives a single entry per CDR3 protein. The sample includes over 600,000 distinct CDR3 sequences, around 20% of them seen just once. The same specimen was also included in a second study, on T cells expressing NK-cell markers.

Sequencing was carried out using PBMCs. These receptors were collected from a woman younger than 35 in good health.

The V call is TRBV12-3 or TRBV12-4, the J call TRBJ2-1; D not certain. There are 14 residues in the CDR3. V lost 5 bases and J 6 bases, leaving 14 bases between the germline ends. DNA for the CDR3: TGTGCCAGCAGTACAGTGAACGCTGGCAATGAGCAGTTCTTC. Translation: CASSTVNAGNEQFF.

The CDR3 protein is CASIVPGAADTQYF. The CDR3 nucleotides are TGTGCCAGCATCGTACCAGGGGCCGCAGATACGCAGTATTTT. The chain carries TRBV5-5 and TRBJ2-3; D is perhaps TRBD1 (6 bases). The CDR3 is 14 residues long. Germline assignment: CDR1 SGHKS and CDR2 YYEKEE (reference sequence). The V end lost 6 bases, the J end lost 4 bases, and 15 bases lay between the germline ends.

This clonotype was detected many times. J is TRBJ1-2 and V is TRBV29-1; possibly TRBD1 for D (6 bases). The V gene lost 3 bases and the J gene lost 3 bases, with 17 bases spanning the gap. The germline V gene has CDR1 SQVTM and CDR2 ANQGSEA. This CDR3 has 15 residues. Here the CDR3 DNA reads TGCAGCGTTGACCCCACAGGGTTGGCGGACTATGGCTACACCTTC. Amino acid sequence: CSVDPTGLADYGYTF.